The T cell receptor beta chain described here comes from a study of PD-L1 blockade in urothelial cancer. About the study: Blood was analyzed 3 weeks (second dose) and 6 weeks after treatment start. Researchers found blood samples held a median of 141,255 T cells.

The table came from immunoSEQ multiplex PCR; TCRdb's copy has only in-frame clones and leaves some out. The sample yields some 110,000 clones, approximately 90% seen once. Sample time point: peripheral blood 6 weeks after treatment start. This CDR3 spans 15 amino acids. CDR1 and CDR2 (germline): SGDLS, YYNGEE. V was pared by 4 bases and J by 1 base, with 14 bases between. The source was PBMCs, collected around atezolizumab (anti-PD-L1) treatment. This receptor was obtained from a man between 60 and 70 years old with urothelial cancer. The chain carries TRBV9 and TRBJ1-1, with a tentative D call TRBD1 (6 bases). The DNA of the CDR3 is TGTGCCAGCAGCCCCCGACAGGCGCCGAACACTGAAGCTTTCTTT. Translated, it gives CASSPRQAPNTEAFF.